This entry lists 2 T cell receptor beta chains sequenced from one sample in a study of shared clonotypes between healthy human individuals. TCRdb's copy holds only in-frame clones and misses some; the assay was immunoSEQ multiplex PCR. Here the sample spans some 2,000,000 clones, more than 90% being singletons. Material: naive CD4+ T cells sorted from blood. Subset in this sample: CD45RA+ positively selected. Receptors originate from a man younger than 35 in good health.

For this clone: Its ends do not fully match the called genes, so a read error is possible. J is TRBJ1-2 and V is TRBV7-7; the D gene is possibly TRBD1 (5 bases). Germline-derived CDR1 and CDR2 are SSHAT and FNYEAQ (reference sequence). This CDR3 comprises 17 residues. The CDR3 DNA sequence: TGTGCTAGCAGCTGTCTACACGGGACCGAGATAAGGGATGGCTACACCTTC. Translating it yields CASSCLHGTEIRDGYTF.

The chain recombines TRBV4-1 with TRBJ2-3; 7 bases agree with TRBD2. The CDR3 has 16 residues. Per the germline V gene, CDR1 is MGHRA and CDR2 is YSYEKL. V was clipped by 1 base and J by 7 bases; unmatched bases: 11. CDR3 in DNA: TGCGCCAGCAGCCAAGTCGCGTCTAGCGGCGCACATACGCAGTATTTT. Amino acid sequence: CASSQVASSGAHTQYF.